A selection of T cell receptor beta chains follows, all from one sample in a study of cytomegalovirus exposure and HLA in healthy donors. TCRdb's table, derived via immunoSEQ multiplex PCR, lists solely in-frame clones and lacks some. This sample has about 120,000 clones, with about 59% found just once. The source material was PBMCs. The receptors originated from a woman in her 40s in good health and CMV-seropositive. The CDR3 runs from the conserved cysteine through the conserved F or W. Each record gives: J gene, V gene, CDR3 protein.

>TRBJ1-3|TRBV6-5
CASSFRGRSGNTIYF
>TRBJ2-3|TRBV5-6
CASSTDRSSYTDTQYF
>TRBJ2-2|TRBV27
CASSFLAGELFF
>TRBJ2-1|TRBV11-1
CASSSDRGISYNEQFF
>TRBJ2-3|TRBV7-9
CASQAGRDRVSDTQYF
>TRBJ2-3|TRBV5-1
CASSLGNRGLSDTQYF
>TRBJ1-5|TRBV27
CASSTAGRISTQHF
>TRBJ1-4|TRBV5-8
CASRAPGQVNEKLFF
>TRBJ2-1|TRBV27
CASSSRLAGGPNEQFF
>TRBJ2-5|TRBV28
CASRATSSRETQYF
>TRBJ2-3|TRBV4-1
CASSQTSLMVPISTDTQYF
>TRBJ2-7|TRBV15
CATSRDRTQSGEQYF
>TRBJ1-1|TRBV6-5
CASSYGSEGTEAFF
>TRBJ1-2|TRBV6-5
CASSSGQGSSYGYTF
>TRBJ2-7|TRBV15
CATSRERDSEQYF
>TRBJ1-1|TRBV29-1
CSAQGEVGQTNTEAFF
>TRBJ1-3|TRBV6-5
CASTNGRVSGNTIYF
>TRBJ1-1|TRBV10-3
CAISGGGSTEAFF
>TRBJ1-5|TRBV18
CASSLGQGVQPQHF
>TRBJ1-1|TRBV5-4
CASSRGTGGFAEAFF
>.|TRBV18
CASSLHTAGAGLYEQYF
>TRBJ2-3|TRBV7-8
CASSLVPSGWNTDTQYF
>TRBJ2-2|TRBV29-1
CSVVASGKAGELFF
>TRBJ2-2|TRBV7-9
CASSLELDTGELFF
>TRBJ1-5|TRBV7-9
CASNGNVRPQHF
>TRBJ1-6|TRBV6-5
CASSGRGNSPLHF
>TRBJ2-5|TRBV29-1
CSVVPSNRDSQETQYF
>TRBJ1-1|TRBV29-1
CSVERRTEAFF
>TRBJ2-7|TRBV19
CASSNRYEQYF
>TRBJ2-2|TRBV7-6
CASTRLGAGELFF
>TRBJ1-1|TRBV28
CASSFSGLNTEAFF
>TRBJ2-2|TRBV2
CASKGLSNTGELFF
>TRBJ2-7|TRBV5-5
CASSLGASQRSEQYF
>TRBJ1-1|TRBV7-9
CASSLDAGTEAFF
>TRBJ1-3|TRBV4-1
CASSREPARGSGNTIYF
>TRBJ1-4|TRBV18
CASSPPPRTVGKLFF
>TRBJ1-5|TRBV2
CASSHRGRAQPQHF
>TRBJ2-1|TRBV19
CASSIWGQGYNEQFF
>TRBJ1-1|TRBV6-5
CASSPGAITEAFF